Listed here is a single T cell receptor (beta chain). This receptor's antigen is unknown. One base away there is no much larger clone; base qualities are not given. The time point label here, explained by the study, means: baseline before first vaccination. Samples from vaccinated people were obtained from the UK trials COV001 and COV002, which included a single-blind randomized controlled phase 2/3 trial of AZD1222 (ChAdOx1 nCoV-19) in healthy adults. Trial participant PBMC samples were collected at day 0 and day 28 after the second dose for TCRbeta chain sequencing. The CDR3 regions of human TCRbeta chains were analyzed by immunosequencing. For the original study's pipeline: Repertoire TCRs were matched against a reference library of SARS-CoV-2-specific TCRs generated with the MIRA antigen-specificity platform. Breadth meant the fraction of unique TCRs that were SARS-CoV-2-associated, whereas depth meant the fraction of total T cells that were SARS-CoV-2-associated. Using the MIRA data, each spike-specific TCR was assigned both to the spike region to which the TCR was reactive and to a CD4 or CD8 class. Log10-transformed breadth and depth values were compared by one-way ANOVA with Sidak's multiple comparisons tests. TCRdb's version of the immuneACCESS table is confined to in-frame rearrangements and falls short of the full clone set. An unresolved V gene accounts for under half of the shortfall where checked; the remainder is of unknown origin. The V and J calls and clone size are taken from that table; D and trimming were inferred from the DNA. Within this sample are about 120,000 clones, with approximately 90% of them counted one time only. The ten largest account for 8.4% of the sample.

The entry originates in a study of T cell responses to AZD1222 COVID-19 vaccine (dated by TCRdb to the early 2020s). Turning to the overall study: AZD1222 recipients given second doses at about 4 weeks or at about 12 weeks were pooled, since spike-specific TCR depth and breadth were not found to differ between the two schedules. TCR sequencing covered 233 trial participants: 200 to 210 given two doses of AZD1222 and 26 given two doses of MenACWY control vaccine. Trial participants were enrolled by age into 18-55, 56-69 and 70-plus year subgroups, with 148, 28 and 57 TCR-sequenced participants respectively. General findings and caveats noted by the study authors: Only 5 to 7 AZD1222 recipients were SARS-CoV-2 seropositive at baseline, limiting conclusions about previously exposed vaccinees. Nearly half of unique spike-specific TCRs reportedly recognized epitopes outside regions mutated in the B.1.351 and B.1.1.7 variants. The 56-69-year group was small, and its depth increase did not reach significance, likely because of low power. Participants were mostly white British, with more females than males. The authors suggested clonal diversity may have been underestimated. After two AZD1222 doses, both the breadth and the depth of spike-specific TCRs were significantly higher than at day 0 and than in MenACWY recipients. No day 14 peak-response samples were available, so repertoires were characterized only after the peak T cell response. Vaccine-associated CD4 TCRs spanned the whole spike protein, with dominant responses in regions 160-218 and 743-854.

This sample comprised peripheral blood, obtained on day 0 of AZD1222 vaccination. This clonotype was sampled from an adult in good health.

CDR3 reads: CASRSGQGAENSPLHF. The DNA sequence is given as TGTGCCAGCAGATCTGGACAGGGGGCTGAGAATTCACCCCTCCACTTT. The rearrangement joined TRBV2 to TRBJ1-6; 11 nucleotides in the junction match TRBD1. The CDR3 covers 16 residues, taking in both the cysteine and the phenylalanine. Only the CDR3 region is kept as DNA, spanning 48 bases read in frame from base 1. As encoded in the germline V gene, CDR1 is SNHLY while CDR2 is FYNNEI. The germline V and J ends show losses of 6 bases and 7 bases respectively, and no gene match explains 8 bases of the junction.